A selection of T cell receptor beta chains follows, all from one sample in a study of metastatic and nonmetastatic thyroid tumors. MiXCR reprocessed the PCR reads for TCRdb. The sample shows under 95,000 clones, roughly 13% of them seen only once. Input material: blood. The source is a female donor with papillary thyroid cancer or a benign thyroid nodule (not recorded which). Some clones in this sample may be carry-over from other donors' samples. Each CDR3 is given with its conserved first and last residue. Fields, in order: J gene, V gene, clone size, CDR3 protein. Clone size is shown for a subset of rows, as once, few, many or a class of expanded clone.

TRBJ1-3	TRBV4-2	many	CASSQEEGQGVNTIYF
TRBJ2-7	TRBV18	many	CASSPTGTSLSYEQYF
TRBJ2-7	TRBV6-5	many	CASSYSGGLEQYF
TRBJ1-1	TRBV7-8	many	CASSLVAGGAFF
TRBJ2-1	TRBV7-2	many	CASSLEVASLNEQFF
TRBJ1-1	TRBV20-1	many	CSARDVWGFAFF
TRBJ2-1	TRBV5-6	many	CASSQLGGRGPLNMQFF
TRBJ2-1	TRBV20-1	few	CSAIDGAVPYNEQFF
TRBJ1-2	TRBV4-2	-	CASSHGSVYGYTF
TRBJ1-4	TRBV30	many	CAWIGTPRNEKLFF
TRBJ2-7	TRBV5-1	-	CASSFAGVGDQYF
TRBJ2-1	TRBV7-3	few	CASSLRQGGVNEQFF
TRBJ2-7	TRBV20-1	many	CSAWDYEQYF
TRBJ2-3	TRBV5-1	many	CASSLGGFPDTQYF
TRBJ1-2	TRBV9	many	CASSPSDRSYGYTF
TRBJ2-7	TRBV27	-	CASISTAFYEQYF
TRBJ2-3	TRBV7-2	many	CASSLAGALTDTQYF
TRBJ2-1	TRBV11-2	many	CASSSNSGLVFGEQFF
TRBJ2-5	TRBV7-9	many	CASSSEREGTQYF
TRBJ2-7	TRBV27	many	CASSLDPRGSSYEQYF
TRBJ2-7	TRBV5-6	many	CASSFSSSSYEQYF
TRBJ2-5	TRBV18	-	CASSPPYQGSETQYF
TRBJ1-1	TRBV28	many	CASRFPAEQLDTEAFF
TRBJ2-1	TRBV11-2	many	CASSPRWGDNEQFF
TRBJ2-7	TRBV7-3	many	CASSKRGGEGTGLTYEQYF
TRBJ1-1	TRBV6-1	many	CASRNADLGLFF
TRBJ2-3	TRBV4-1	medium-sized	CASSPRKGTDTQYF
TRBJ2-1	TRBV6-1	few	CASSFTGQGANEQFF
TRBJ2-2	TRBV7-2	many	CASSPGGLGGELFF
TRBJ2-7	TRBV28	many	CASTHRREGRGEQYF
TRBJ1-1	TRBV20-1	many	CSARPYILGGGSREAFF
TRBJ1-5	TRBV5-1	many	CASSLDGNGNQPQHF
TRBJ2-6	TRBV6-5	-	CASSHTVSGSNVLTF
TRBJ2-5	TRBV6-1	many	CASSALAGVRETQYF
TRBJ2-7	TRBV7-9	many	CASGAYTYEQYF
TRBJ2-7	TRBV10-3	many	CAISGGYEQYF
TRBJ2-1	TRBV27	many	CASSSRTSGSSYNEQFF
TRBJ2-7	TRBV28	many	CASSPLFPTTSGEQYF
TRBJ2-5	TRBV4-3	many	CASSQDPSGETQYF
TRBJ1-5	TRBV28	many	CASSETGENQPQHF
TRBJ2-1	TRBV9	many	CASSVVGNYNEQFF
TRBJ1-1	TRBV20-1	many	CSAREDRSLSAFF
TRBJ2-1	TRBV19	many	CASSINRGLDEQFF
TRBJ2-1	TRBV2	-	CASSQAGVYDNEQFF
TRBJ2-6	TRBV5-1	many	CASSLAPRQQGRPGANVLTF
TRBJ2-3	TRBV4-2	many	CASSQEILAHTDTQYF
TRBJ2-1	TRBV6-1	many	CASEGRGSYNEQFF
TRBJ2-1	TRBV11-3	many	CASSLGGDPYNEQFF
TRBJ2-7	TRBV18	-	CASSQDGYEQYF
TRBJ2-2	TRBV7-2	many	CASSLVSHTGELFF
TRBJ2-7	TRBV29-1	many	CSVEFGGIYEQYF
TRBJ2-6	TRBV24-1	-	CTTSYRFAGANVLTF
TRBJ2-6	TRBV25-1	few	CASSGYDGFRPGANVLTF
TRBJ2-3	TRBV20-1	many	CSAKRTSGNPTQYF
TRBJ2-3	TRBV13	-	CASRGAGGPSDTQYF
TRBJ2-6	TRBV6-1	many	CASSERSQGGLSGANVLTF